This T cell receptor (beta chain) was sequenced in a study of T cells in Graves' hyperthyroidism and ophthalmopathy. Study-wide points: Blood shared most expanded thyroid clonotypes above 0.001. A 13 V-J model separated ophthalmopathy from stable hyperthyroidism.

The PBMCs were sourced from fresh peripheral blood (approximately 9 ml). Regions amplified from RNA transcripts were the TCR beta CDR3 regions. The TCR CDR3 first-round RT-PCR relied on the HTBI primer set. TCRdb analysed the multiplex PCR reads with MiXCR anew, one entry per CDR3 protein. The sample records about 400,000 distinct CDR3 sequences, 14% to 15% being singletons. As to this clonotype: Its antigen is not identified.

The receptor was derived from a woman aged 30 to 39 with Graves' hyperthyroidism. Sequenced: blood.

The CDR3 spells CASSQGDRGRDTEAFF. CDR3 coding DNA: TGTGCCAGCAGCCAAGGCGACAGGGGTCGGGACACTGAAGCTTTCTTT. The chain is built from TRBV14 and TRBJ1-1, with TRBD1 matching over 8 bases. The CDR3 contains 16 residues. V lost 1 base, J lost 3 bases, and 7 bases stayed unmatched. Per the germline V gene, CDR1 is SGHDN and CDR2 is FVKESK.